This T cell receptor beta chain derives from a study of blood T cell repertoires in COVID-19. Looking at the study overall: Sources were T cells, B-cell-depleted T cells, or PBMCs; the material itself was cDNA or gDNA.

Methods used by the authors: Reference gene primers were amplified, and this amplification served to estimate nucleated cell counts. Libraries were prepared by immunoSEQ multiplex PCR; TCRdb keeps only in-frame clonotypes and omits some of them. For V, J and clone size, that table is used; D and trimming come from the DNA. The sample shows around 130,000 clones, about 87% of them seen only once. Those enrolled in Seattle joined during active infection and were followed longitudinally afterward. V lost 1 base and J lost 2, with 5 bases in between. The CDR3 sequence is 13 residues long. The sequencing input was peripheral blood. This sequence joins TRBV12-3 or TRBV12-4 and TRBJ1-2; the D is unclear. The sequence was obtained from a human donor with COVID-19, enrolled during active disease. The donor label of this sample is uncertain. The DNA of the CDR3 is TGTGCCAGCAGTTTAGACGGGAACTATGGCTACACCTTC. Protein product: CASSLDGNYGYTF.